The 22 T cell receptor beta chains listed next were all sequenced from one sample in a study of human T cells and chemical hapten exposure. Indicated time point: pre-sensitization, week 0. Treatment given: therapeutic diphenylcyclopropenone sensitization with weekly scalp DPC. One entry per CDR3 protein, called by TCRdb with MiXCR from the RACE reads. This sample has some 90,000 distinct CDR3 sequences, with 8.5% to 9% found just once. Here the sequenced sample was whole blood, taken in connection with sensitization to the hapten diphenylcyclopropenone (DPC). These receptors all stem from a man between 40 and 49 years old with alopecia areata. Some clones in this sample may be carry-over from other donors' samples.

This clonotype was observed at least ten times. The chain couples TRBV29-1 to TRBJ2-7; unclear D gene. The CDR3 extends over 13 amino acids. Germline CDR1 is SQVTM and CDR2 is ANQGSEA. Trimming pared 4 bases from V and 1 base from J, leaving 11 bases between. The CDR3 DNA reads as TGCAGCGTTGCCGTGGGAATATCCTACGAGCAGTACTTC. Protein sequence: CSVAVGISYEQYF.

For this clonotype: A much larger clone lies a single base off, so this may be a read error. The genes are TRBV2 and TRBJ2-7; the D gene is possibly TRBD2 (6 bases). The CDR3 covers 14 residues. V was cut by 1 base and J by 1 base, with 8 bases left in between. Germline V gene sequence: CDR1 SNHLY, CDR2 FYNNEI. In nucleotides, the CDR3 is TGTGCCAGCAGTGAAGGGGGGGAATCCTACGAGCAGTACTTC. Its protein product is CASSEGGESYEQYF.

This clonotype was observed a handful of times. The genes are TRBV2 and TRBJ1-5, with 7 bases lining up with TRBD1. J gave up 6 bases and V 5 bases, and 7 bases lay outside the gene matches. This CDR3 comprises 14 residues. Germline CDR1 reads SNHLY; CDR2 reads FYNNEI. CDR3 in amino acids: CASSQQGFGQPQHF. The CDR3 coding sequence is TGTGCCAGCAGTCAACAGGGGTTTGGTCAGCCCCAGCATTTT. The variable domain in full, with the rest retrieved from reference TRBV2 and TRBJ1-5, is EPEVTQTPSHQVTQMGQEVILRCVPISNHLYFYWYRQILGQKVEFLVSFYNNEISEKSEIFDDQFSVERPDGSNFTLKIRSTKLEDSAMYFCASSQQGFGQPQHFGDGTRLSIL.

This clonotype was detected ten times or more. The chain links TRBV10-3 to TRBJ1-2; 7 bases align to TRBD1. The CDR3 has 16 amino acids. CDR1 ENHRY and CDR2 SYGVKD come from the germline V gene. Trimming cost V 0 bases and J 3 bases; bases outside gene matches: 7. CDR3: CAISESPTGIDYGYTF. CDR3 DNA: TGTGCCATCAGTGAGTCACCGACAGGGATTGACTATGGCTACACCTTC.

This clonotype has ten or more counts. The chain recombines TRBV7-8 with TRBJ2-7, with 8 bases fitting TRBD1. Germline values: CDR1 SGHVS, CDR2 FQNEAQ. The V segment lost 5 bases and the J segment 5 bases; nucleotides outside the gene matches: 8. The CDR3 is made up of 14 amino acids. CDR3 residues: CASSPDRGVNEQYV. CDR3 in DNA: TGTGCCAGCAGCCCAGACAGGGGTGTGAACGAGCAGTACGTC.

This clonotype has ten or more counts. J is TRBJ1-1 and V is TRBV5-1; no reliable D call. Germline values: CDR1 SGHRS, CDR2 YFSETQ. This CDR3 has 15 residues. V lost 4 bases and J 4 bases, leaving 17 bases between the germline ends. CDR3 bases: TGCGCCAGCAGCCCTCAGGCCAGGATGGTCACTGAAGCTTTCTTT. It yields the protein CASSPQARMVTEAFF.

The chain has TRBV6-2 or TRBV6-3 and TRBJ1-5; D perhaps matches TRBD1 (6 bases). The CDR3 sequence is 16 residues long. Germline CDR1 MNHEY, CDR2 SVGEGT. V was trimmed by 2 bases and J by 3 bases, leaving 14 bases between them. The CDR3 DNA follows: TGTGCCAGCAGTTACGCGGGGGCTCTCGCCAATCAGCCCCAGCATTTT. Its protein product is CASSYAGALANQPQHF.

In DNA form, the CDR3 reads TGCGCCAGCAGCTTGGGGGACTCCGATTCACCCCTCCACTTT. Translation: CASSLGDSDSPLHF. V gene TRBV5-1 combines with J gene TRBJ1-6; tentative D call: TRBD1 (5 bases). The germline gives CDR1 SGHRS, CDR2 YFSETQ. The germline V and J ends were trimmed by 0 bases and 8 bases, with 9 bases remaining between them. CDR3 length: 14 amino acids.

CDR3 nucleotides: TGCGCCAGCCGGGCGGGAGGCACAGATACGCAGTATTTT. Its protein is CASRAGGTDTQYF. This chain links TRBV5-1 with TRBJ2-3; 7 nucleotides agree with TRBD2. CDR3 length: 13 residues. CDR1 and CDR2 (germline): SGHRS, YFSETQ. The V gene end was trimmed by 7 bases and the J gene end by 1 base; junction bases not matched to a gene: 3.

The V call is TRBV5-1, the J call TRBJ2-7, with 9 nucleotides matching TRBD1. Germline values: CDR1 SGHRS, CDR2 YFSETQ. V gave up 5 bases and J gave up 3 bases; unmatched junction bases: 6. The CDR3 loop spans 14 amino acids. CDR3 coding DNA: TGCGCCAGCAGTTACGGGACAGGGAGCTACGAGCAGTACTTC. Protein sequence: CASSYGTGSYEQYF.

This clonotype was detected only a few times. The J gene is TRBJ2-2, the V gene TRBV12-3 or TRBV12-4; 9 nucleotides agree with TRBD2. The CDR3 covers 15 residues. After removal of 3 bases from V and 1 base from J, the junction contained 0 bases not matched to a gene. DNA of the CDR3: TGTGCCAGCAGTTTGACTAGCGGGAACACCGGGGAGCTGTTTTTT. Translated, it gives CASSLTSGNTGELFF.

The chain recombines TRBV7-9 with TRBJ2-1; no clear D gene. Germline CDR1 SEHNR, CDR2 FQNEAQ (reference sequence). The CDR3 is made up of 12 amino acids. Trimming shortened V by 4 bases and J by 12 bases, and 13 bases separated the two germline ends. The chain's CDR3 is CASSWGGFGQFF. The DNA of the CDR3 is TGTGCCAGCAGCTGGGGTGGATTTGGGCAGTTCTTC. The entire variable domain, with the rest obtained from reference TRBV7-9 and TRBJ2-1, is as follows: DTGVSQNPRHKITKRGQNVTFRCDPISEHNRLYWYRQTLGQGPEFLTYFQNEAQLEKSRLLSDRFSAERPKGSFSTLEIQRTEQGDSAMYLCASSWGGFGQFFGPGTRLTVL.

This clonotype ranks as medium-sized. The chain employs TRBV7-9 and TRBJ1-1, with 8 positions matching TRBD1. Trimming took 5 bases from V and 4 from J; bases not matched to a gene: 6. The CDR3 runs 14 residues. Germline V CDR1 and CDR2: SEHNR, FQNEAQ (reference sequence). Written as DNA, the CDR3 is TGTGCCAGCAGCAGGCAGGGGGCTGGCACTGAAGCTTTCTTT. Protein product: CASSRQGAGTEAFF.

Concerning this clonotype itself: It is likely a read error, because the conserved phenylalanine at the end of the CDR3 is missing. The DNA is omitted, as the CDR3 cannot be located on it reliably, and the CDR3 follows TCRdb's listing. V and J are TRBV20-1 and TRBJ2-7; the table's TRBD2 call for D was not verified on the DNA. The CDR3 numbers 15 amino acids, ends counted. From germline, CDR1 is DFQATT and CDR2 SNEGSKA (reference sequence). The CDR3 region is CSARVAEVPAGGHWI.

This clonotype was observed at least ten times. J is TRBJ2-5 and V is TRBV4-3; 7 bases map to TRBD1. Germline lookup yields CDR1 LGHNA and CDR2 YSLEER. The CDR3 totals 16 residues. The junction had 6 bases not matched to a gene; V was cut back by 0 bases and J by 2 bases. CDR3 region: CASSQDFRDSQETQYF. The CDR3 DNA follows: TGCGCCAGCAGCCAAGATTTTAGGGACAGTCAAGAGACCCAGTACTTC.

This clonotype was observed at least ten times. CDR3 protein: CASSTTSGRSIYEQYV. In nucleotides, the CDR3 is TGTGCCAGCAGTACGACTAGCGGGAGATCAATTTACGAGCAGTACGTC. This chain uses TRBV6-2 or TRBV6-3 with TRBJ2-7; 12 bases are a match to TRBD2. CDR1 and CDR2 from the germline V gene are MNHEY and SVGEGT. Germline trimming cut 5 bases from V and 4 bases from J; bases unmatched to any gene: 9. This CDR3 region has 16 residues.

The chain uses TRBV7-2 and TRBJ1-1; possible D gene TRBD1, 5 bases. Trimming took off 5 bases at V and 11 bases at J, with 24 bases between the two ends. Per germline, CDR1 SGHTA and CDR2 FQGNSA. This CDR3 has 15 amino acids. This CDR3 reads CASSPRPTRGGKAFF. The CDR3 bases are TGTGCCAGCAGCCCCAGACCGACTCGGGGGGGAAAGGCTTTCTTT.

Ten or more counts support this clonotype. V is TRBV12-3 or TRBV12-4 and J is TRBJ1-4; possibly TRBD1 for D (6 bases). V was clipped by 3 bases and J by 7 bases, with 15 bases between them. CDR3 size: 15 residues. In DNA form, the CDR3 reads TGTGCCAGCAGTTTTGCCAGGGGCGCTAGTGAAAAACTGTTTTTT. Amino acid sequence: CASSFARGASEKLFF.

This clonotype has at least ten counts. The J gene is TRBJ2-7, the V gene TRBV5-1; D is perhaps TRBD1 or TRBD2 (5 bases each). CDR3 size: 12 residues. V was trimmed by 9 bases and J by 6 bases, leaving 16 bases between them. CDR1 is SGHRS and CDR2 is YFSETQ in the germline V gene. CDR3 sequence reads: CATRVRGREQYF. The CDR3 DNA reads TGCGCCACCAGGGTTCGGGGTCGCGAGCAGTACTTC.

The CDR3 DNA reads TGTGCCAGCAGCACTATATGGCGGGAGGGTCGAGAGACCCAGTACTTC. It codes for CASSTIWREGRETQYF. J is TRBJ2-5 and V is TRBV11-2; 9 bases agree with TRBD2. V shed 5 bases, J shed 4 bases, and the junction held 11 bases outside the gene matches. The CDR3 loop spans 16 amino acids. CDR1 is SGHAT, CDR2 FQNNGV, per germline.

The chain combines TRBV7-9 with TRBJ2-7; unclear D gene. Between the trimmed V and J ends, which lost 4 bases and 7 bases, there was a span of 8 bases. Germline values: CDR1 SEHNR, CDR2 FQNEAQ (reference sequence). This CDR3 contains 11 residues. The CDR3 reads CASSSPGEQYF. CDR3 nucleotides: TGTGCCAGCAGCTCCCCCGGGGAGCAGTACTTC.

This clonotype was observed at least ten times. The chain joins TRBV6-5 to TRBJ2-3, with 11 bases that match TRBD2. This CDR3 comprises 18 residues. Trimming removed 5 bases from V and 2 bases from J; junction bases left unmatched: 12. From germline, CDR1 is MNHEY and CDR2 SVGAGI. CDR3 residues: CASSRATAGLAVTDTQYF. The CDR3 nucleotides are TGTGCCAGCAGTAGAGCCACCGCGGGACTAGCGGTCACAGATACGCAGTATTTT.